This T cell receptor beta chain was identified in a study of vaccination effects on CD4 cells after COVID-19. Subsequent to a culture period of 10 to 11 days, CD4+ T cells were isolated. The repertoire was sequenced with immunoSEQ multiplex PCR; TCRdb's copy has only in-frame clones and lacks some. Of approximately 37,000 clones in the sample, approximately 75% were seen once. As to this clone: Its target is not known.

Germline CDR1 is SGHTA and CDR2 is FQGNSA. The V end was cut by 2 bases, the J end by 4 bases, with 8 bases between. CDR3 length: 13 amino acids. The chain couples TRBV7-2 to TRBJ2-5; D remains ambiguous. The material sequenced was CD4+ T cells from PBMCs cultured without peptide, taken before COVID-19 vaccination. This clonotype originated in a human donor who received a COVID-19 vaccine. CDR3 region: CASSLSTSETQYF. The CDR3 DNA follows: TGTGCCAGCAGCTTAAGTACCTCAGAGACCCAGTACTTC.